What follows describes a single T cell receptor beta chain. This clone came up once. Which antigen it targets is not known. Base qualities are not provided; no much larger clone lies one nucleotide away. The data originate from a study of blood T cell repertoires in COVID-19 (dated by TCRdb to the early 2020s). Background on the whole study: Samples covering the acute and convalescent phases of COVID-19 were provided by collaborators in the United States, Italy and Spain. The material from the prospective study consisted of cDNA or gDNA derived from T cells, B-cell-depleted T cells, or PBMCs. Deeply sampled blood TCRbeta repertoires from subjects exposed to, actively infected with, or recovered from COVID-19 were included in the dataset. The repertoires were released in a freely available public database meant as a resource for research on the immune response to SARS-CoV-2. Samples came from the ongoing ImmuneRACE study (first 160 participants) plus 1,254 subjects from 6 global collaborators. A de-identified subject ID, COVID-19 status, age in years and sex were almost always included in the sample metadata. HLA class I and class II types, where available, came from metadata supplied by the sample provider rather than from assay-based typing. The research as a whole found: The quantity of clinical and demographic metadata differed by source and by participant and was supplied without curation.

The immunoSEQ Assay, a bias-controlled multiplex PCR, was used to amplify TCRbeta CDR3 regions from genomic DNA. The study's own analysis went as follows. Within the assay, amplification of reference gene primers was used to estimate how many nucleated cells each sample contained. To quantify the absolute abundance of each unique TCRbeta CDR3 rearrangement, sequence reads were collapsed and filtered. Productive Simpson clonality was computed per sample as the square root of Simpson's diversity index over productive rearrangements. TCRdb's version of the immuneACCESS table is confined to in-frame rearrangements and falls short of the full clone set. An unresolved V gene accounts for under half of the shortfall where checked; the remainder is of unknown origin. V and J calls and clone size follow that table, whereas D and trimming were derived from the DNA. The sample yields some 75,000 clones; around 90% were counted once. The biggest ten clones account for 6.5% to 8.5% of the sample.

Whole blood was collected in K2EDTA tubes by collaborating institutions according to the institutions' own protocols. For TCRbeta analysis, collaborators shipped samples in one of three forms: frozen whole blood, isolated PBMCs, or DNA extracted from either of those sample types. The germline V gene (reference sequence) specifies MNHEY as CDR1 and SMNVEV as CDR2. Including cysteine and phenylalanine, the CDR3 has 16 amino acids. Left in the record is the CDR3 DNA by itself, 48 bases read in frame from the first base. Trimmed from V: 5 bases; trimmed from J: 2 bases; junction bases lacking a gene match: 7.

This sequence was found in a human donor in a cohort sampled during active COVID-19. The sequenced sample consisted of peripheral blood. The V and J genes are TRBV27 and TRBJ1-3, with 9 middle bases fitting TRBD1. The DNA is TGTGCCAGCAGTAGAACCGGGACAGGGCCTGGAAACACCATATATTTT. Its protein product is CASSRTGTGPGNTIYF.